This T cell receptor beta chain derives from a study of cytomegalovirus exposure and HLA in healthy donors. Both 60 Vbeta primers and 13 Jbeta primers went into the PCR. The protocol was immunoSEQ multiplex PCR, while the TCRdb copy is restricted to in-frame clones and leaves out a portion. The data show some 150,000 clones, with around three quarters seen just once and 2.1% held by the top ten. The CDR3 loop spans 17 amino acids. V dropped 5 bases and J dropped 4; count of bases not matched to a gene: 13. Germline assignment: CDR1 SGHTA and CDR2 FQGNSA. The V and J genes are TRBV7-2 and TRBJ2-7, with TRBD2 identical over 11 bases. The receptor was derived from a man aged 35 to 55 in good health and CMV-seronegative. Sequenced input: PBMCs. The chain's CDR3 is CASSPTSGSLLGYEQYF. The CDR3 bases are TGTGCCAGCAGCCCTACTAGCGGGAGCCTTTTGGGGTACGAGCAGTACTTC.